These 20 T cell receptor beta chains originate from one sample sequenced in a study of cytomegalovirus exposure and HLA in healthy donors. It was with 60 Vbeta and 13 Jbeta primers that the PCR ran. TCRdb keeps only in-frame clones here, not all; method: immunoSEQ multiplex PCR. The sample records some 69,000 clones, 65% to 70% being singletons. The sequencing sample was made of PBMCs. The receptor set was obtained from a male donor in good health and CMV-seropositive.

V usage is TRBV11-2 and J usage is TRBJ1-3; D is perhaps TRBD1 (5 bases). Trimming left V 2 bases short and J 0 bases short, with 20 bases between. The length of the CDR3 is 19 residues. Germline loops: CDR1 SGHAT, CDR2 FQNNGV. Here the CDR3 reads CASSLRWGLGGDSGNTIYF. CDR3 nucleotides: TGTGCCAGCAGCTTACGTTGGGGTTTGGGGGGGGACTCTGGAAACACCATATATTTT.

V and J are TRBV6-6 and TRBJ1-2; D gene unclear. Deletions cut 5 bases from V and 0 bases from J, with 16 bases between. The CDR3 runs 16 residues. The germline CDR1 and CDR2 sequences are MNHNY and SVGAGI (reference sequence). The CDR3 DNA reads TGTGCCAGCAGTCCTGATCGGGGTCGGTCTAACTATGGCTACACCTTC. Translated, it gives CASSPDRGRSNYGYTF.

The CDR3 sequence is CASSPAGGQPQHF. DNA for the CDR3: TGTGCCAGCAGCCCAGCAGGGGGTCAGCCCCAGCATTTT. The genes are TRBV7-3 and TRBJ1-5; 7 nucleotides match TRBD1. The ends lost 5 bases at V and 6 bases at J; junction bases unmatched: 4. The CDR3 totals 13 residues. Germline CDR1 reads SGHTA; CDR2 reads FQGTGA.

The J gene is TRBJ1-5, the V gene TRBV6-6; TRBD1 matches 8 bases. CDR3 length equals 15 residues. Unmatched junction bases numbered 2, after V lost 2 bases and J lost 2 bases. CDR1 MNHNY and CDR2 SVGAGI come from the germline V gene (reference sequence). This CDR3 reads CASSYQGQGNQPQHF. CDR3 sequence (DNA): TGTGCCAGCAGTTACCAGGGACAGGGCAATCAGCCCCAGCATTTT.

The chain uses TRBV7-2 and TRBJ2-3, with 7 bases that match TRBD1. Unmatched junction bases numbered 8, after V lost 5 bases and J lost 0 bases. This CDR3 contains 16 residues. Looked up from germline, CDR1 is SGHTA and CDR2 is FQGNSA. The CDR3 coding sequence is TGTGCCAGCAGCGATATCCGGACAGGAAGCACAGATACGCAGTATTTT. Translated: CASSDIRTGSTDTQYF.

The chain has TRBV5-1 and TRBJ1-2; D is perhaps TRBD1 (5 bases). This CDR3 contains 11 residues. Trimming removed 3 bases from V and 7 bases from J, with 7 bases in between. Germline CDR1 is SGHRS and CDR2 is YFSETQ. CDR3 protein: CASSSGGGYTF. The DNA for the CDR3 is TGCGCCAGCAGCTCCGGGGGTGGCTACACCTTC.

J is TRBJ1-5 and V is TRBV2; 7 bases are a match to TRBD1. The length of the CDR3 is 15 residues. Germline V gene sequence: CDR1 SNHLY, CDR2 FYNNEI. With V trimmed by 4 bases and J by 2 bases, 5 bases remained unmatched. CDR3 DNA: TGTGCCAGCAGTGTAAACAGGGGTGGCAATCAGCCCCAGCATTTT. It codes for CASSVNRGGNQPQHF.

This chain connects TRBV5-6 to TRBJ1-5; D call uncertain. The CDR3 loop spans 14 amino acids. The V end lost 1 base, the J end lost 0 bases, and 5 bases lay between the germline ends. Germline CDR1 and CDR2: SGHDT and YYEEEE. The DNA of the CDR3 is TGTGCCAGCAGCTTGCGGGGTAGCAATCAGCCCCAGCATTTT. This codes for CASSLRGSNQPQHF. Full variable domain (missing parts from reference TRBV5-6 and TRBJ1-5): DAGVTQSPTHLIKTRGQQVTLRCSPKSGHDTVSWYQQALGQGPQFIFQYYEEEERQRGNFPDRFSGHQFPNYSSELNVNALLLGDSALYLCASSLRGSNQPQHFGDGTRLSIL.

The V gene is TRBV10-2, the J gene TRBJ2-1; D gene uncertain. The CDR3 spans 10 residues. CDR1 WSHSY and CDR2 SAAADI come from the germline V gene. V was pared by 10 bases and J by 6 bases, with 7 bases between. The CDR3 here is CATTLNEQFF. CDR3 nucleotide sequence: TGCGCCACAACTCTCAATGAGCAGTTCTTC.

This clone was detected only a few times. This chain connects TRBV7-2 to TRBJ2-7; D is uncertain. Germline V gene lookup returns CDR1 SGHTA and CDR2 FQGNSA. The CDR3 totals 13 residues. V gave up 1 base and J gave up 3 bases, with 7 bases separating them. The CDR3 spells CASSLDLYYEQYF. The CDR3 region has the DNA TGTGCCAGCAGCTTAGACTTATACTACGAGCAGTACTTC.

The chain links TRBV5-1 to TRBJ2-5, with 7 bases that match TRBD1. The germline gives CDR1 SGHRS, CDR2 YFSETQ. Trimming at V came to 4 bases and at J to 4 bases, leaving 10 bases not matched to a gene. The CDR3 contains 15 residues. The CDR3 here is CASSIPSTGPETQYF. The DNA for the CDR3 is TGCGCCAGCAGCATCCCATCGACAGGGCCAGAGACCCAGTACTTC.

J is TRBJ2-4 and V is TRBV6-1, with 9 bases fitting TRBD2. Per the germline V gene, CDR1 is MNHNS and CDR2 is SASEGT. This CDR3 has 15 residues. V lost 4 bases, J lost 9 bases, and 10 bases stayed unmatched. The CDR3 region is CASSGVSGSYGIQYF. The CDR3 nucleotides read TGTGCCAGCAGTGGGGTTAGCGGGAGTTACGGCATTCAGTACTTC.

The gene calls are TRBV11-2 and TRBJ1-5; tentatively, D is TRBD1 (6 bases). With 5 bases removed from V and 5 bases from J, the gap between germline ends came to 16 bases. The germline gives CDR1 SGHAT, CDR2 FQNNGV. The length of the CDR3 is 15 residues. The CDR3 sequence is CASSRAGGSDQPQHF. The CDR3 DNA reads TGTGCCAGCAGCCGCGCGGGGGGCTCGGATCAGCCCCAGCATTTT.

There are a few counts of this clone. The chain employs TRBV30 and TRBJ1-5, with 9 bases that match TRBD1. V was pared by 3 bases and J by 5 bases, with 2 bases of the junction left unmatched. Germline V gene sequence: CDR1 GTSNPN, CDR2 SVGIG (reference sequence). The CDR3 has 13 residues. The CDR3 is CAWSTGGYQPQHF. CDR3 DNA sequence: TGTGCCTGGAGCACAGGGGGCTATCAGCCCCAGCATTTT.

This clone was recorded only once. This chain uses TRBV4-2 with TRBJ1-5, with D tentatively TRBD1 (5 bases). Germline CDR1 is LGHNA and CDR2 is YNFKEQ. The ends were cut back, 1 base at V and 7 bases at J, with 14 bases in the middle. This CDR3 has 15 residues. CDR3: CASSQAKGPGQPQHF. CDR3 coding DNA: TGTGCCAGCAGCCAAGCCAAGGGGCCAGGGCAGCCCCAGCATTTT.

This chain links TRBV27 with TRBJ2-1, with D possibly being TRBD2 (7 bases). Between the trimmed V and J ends, which lost 3 bases and 6 bases, there was a span of 12 bases. This CDR3 is built from 14 residues. The germline CDR1 and CDR2 sequences are MNHEY and SMNVEV (reference sequence). CDR3 in amino acids: CASSFLGGGNEQFF. The CDR3 bases are TGTGCCAGCAGTTTTCTGGGAGGGGGCAATGAGCAGTTCTTC.

The J gene is TRBJ2-2, the V gene TRBV7-9; D gene unclear. The CDR3 is 14 amino acids. CDR1 and CDR2 from the germline V gene are SEHNR and FQNEAQ (reference sequence). V was pared by 2 bases and J by 7 bases, with 11 bases between. DNA for the CDR3: TGTGCCAGCAGCTTACAAGGCGGTCACGGGGAGCTGTTTTTT. Translation gives CASSLQGGHGELFF.

This clone has a handful of counts. This chain links TRBV18 with TRBJ2-1, with D possibly matching TRBD2 (6 bases). V lost 5 bases and J 9 bases, leaving 17 bases between the germline ends. The germline CDR1 and CDR2 sequences are KGHSH and LQKENI. This CDR3 spans 14 amino acids. DNA of the CDR3: TGTGCCAGCTCATCCGGGACTTCGGTGGGTGAGCAGTTCTTC. As protein: CASSSGTSVGEQFF.

This rearrangement joins TRBV5-4 to TRBJ2-3; D is possibly TRBD1 (6 bases). The V gene lost 4 bases and the J gene lost 1 base, with 16 bases spanning the gap. This CDR3 region has 16 residues. The germline V gene has CDR1 SGHNT and CDR2 YYREEE (reference sequence). The CDR3 coding sequence is TGTGCCAGCAGCCGGGGACACCATAGAGGCACAGATACGCAGTATTTT. Translating it yields CASSRGHHRGTDTQYF.

The rearrangement joins TRBV25-1 to TRBJ2-3; TRBD1 agrees at 10 bases. The CDR3 runs 16 residues. J gave up 4 bases and V 3 bases, and 7 bases lay outside the gene matches. Germline CDR1 and CDR2: MGHDK and SYGVNS. CDR3 residues: CASSDPGQGKADTQYF. The CDR3 region has the DNA TGTGCCAGCAGTGACCCGGGACAGGGGAAGGCAGATACGCAGTATTTT.